The text below deals with one T cell receptor (beta chain). Germline values: CDR1 LGHNA, CDR2 YSLEER. The CDR3 totals 15 residues. Trimming took off 0 bases at V and 0 bases at J, with 8 bases between the two ends. In TCRdb, the RT-PCR reads were re-called with MiXCR into one record per CDR3 protein. The sample holds about 160,000 distinct CDR3 sequences, approximately 11% seen once. The data belong to a study of response to subunit inactivated influenza vaccine. The sequence was obtained from a man aged 45-65 years who received an inactivated influenza vaccine. The chain has TRBV4-3 and TRBJ1-2; D is unresolved. The sequencing here drew on non-naive T cells sorted from PBMCs, taken roughly 45 days after vaccination. The CDR3 DNA reads TGCGCCAGCAGCCAAGAGATAAGCGCTAACTATGGCTACACCTTC. This encodes CASSQEISANYGYTF.